Presented here are 3 T cell receptor beta chains from one specimen sequenced in a study of CD8+ T cells in alopecia areata. Extracted RNA was reverse transcribed, and the resulting cDNA served as sequencing template. Profiled with immunoSEQ multiplex PCR; TCRdb holds only in-frame clones, not every one. The sample yields about 160,000 clones, approximately 50% seen once. Sequenced: CD4+ T cells sorted from blood. These receptor sequences come from a human donor with alopecia areata.

This clone came up a few times. Here the CDR3 reads CASSRSGQGSYEQYF. The DNA for the CDR3 is TGTGCCAGCAGTCGTTCAGGACAGGGGTCCTACGAGCAGTACTTC. V usage is TRBV6-5 and J usage is TRBJ2-7; TRBD1 matches at 9 bases. J was trimmed by 1 base and V by 5 bases; bases with no gene match: 6. The V gene's germline CDR1 is MNHEY and CDR2 SVGAGI. The CDR3 contains 15 residues.

Comments on this clone: This may be a read error: a much more frequent sequence differs by one nucleotide. The chain combines TRBV5-6 with TRBJ1-2; maybe TRBD1 (6 bases). V dropped 4 bases and J dropped 3 bases, with 7 bases sitting between them. The length of the CDR3 is 12 residues. From germline, CDR1 is SGHDT and CDR2 YYEEEE. This CDR3 is CASSPGDYGYTF. In DNA form, the CDR3 reads TGTGCCAGCAGCCCAGGGGACTATGGCTACACCTTC.

The chain recombines TRBV9 with TRBJ2-1; 7 positions agree with TRBD1. Trimming cost V 0 bases and J 4 bases; bases outside gene matches: 1. The CDR3 has 14 amino acids. Germline assignment: CDR1 SGDLS and CDR2 YYNGEE. This chain's CDR3 is CASSVATGYNEQFF. For the CDR3, the DNA is TGTGCCAGCAGCGTAGCGACAGGGTACAATGAGCAGTTCTTC.